This T cell receptor beta chain was identified during a study of memory CD4+ T cells and cytomegalovirus serostatus. The sort gate was single viable CD3+CD4+CD8-CD45RO+ cells for memory CD4+ T cells. V lost 0 bases and J 7 bases, leaving 12 bases between the germline ends. Per germline, CDR1 MNHEY and CDR2 SVGAGI. This CDR3 has 14 residues. Under the authors' procedure: Out-of-frame sequences were removed, leaving around 2.2 million distinct TCRbeta sequences. The assay was immunoSEQ multiplex PCR, and TCRdb's table has in-frame clones only and misses some. Clonal size and the V and J genes are those of that table, whereas D and trimming came from the DNA. This sample has about 40,000 clones; 70% to 80% occur once, and the top ten carry about 0.79%.

The receptor was derived from an adult in good health and CMV-seronegative. The chain recombines TRBV6-5 with TRBJ2-5; D is ambiguous. The sequenced sample consisted of memory CD4+ T cells from blood. The CDR3 loop is CASSYSNSDGTQYF. Written as DNA, the CDR3 is TGTGCCAGCAGTTACTCGAATTCTGACGGGACCCAGTACTTC.